Detailed here is one T cell receptor beta chain. Sequencing used immunoSEQ multiplex PCR; TCRdb keeps in-frame clones, though not all of them. Of about 76,000 clones in the sample, more than 75% are singletons; the top ten hold over 0.75%. The sample is drawn from a study of OX40 agonist ivuxolimab in advanced cancers. Looking at the study overall: Three patients, one with hepatocellular carcinoma and two with cutaneous melanoma, achieved partial responses.

The V end was cut by 5 bases, the J end by 7 bases, with 17 bases between. CDR3 size: 14 residues. Germline CDR1 and CDR2: SGHTA and FQGNSA. The investigators sampled blood at baseline, at cycle 4 day 1, and at cycle 7 day 1. Sequenced here: CD4+ or CD8+ T cells sorted from blood, sampled in a trial of the OX40 agonist ivuxolimab. V is TRBV7-2 and J is TRBJ1-2; D ambiguous. This TCR was sampled from an adult with an advanced solid tumor such as melanoma, head and neck, liver or kidney cancer. The CDR3 DNA reads TGTGCCAGCAGCCAACAATTGGTGGTAGGTGGCTACACCTTC. This sequence encodes CASSQQLVVGGYTF.